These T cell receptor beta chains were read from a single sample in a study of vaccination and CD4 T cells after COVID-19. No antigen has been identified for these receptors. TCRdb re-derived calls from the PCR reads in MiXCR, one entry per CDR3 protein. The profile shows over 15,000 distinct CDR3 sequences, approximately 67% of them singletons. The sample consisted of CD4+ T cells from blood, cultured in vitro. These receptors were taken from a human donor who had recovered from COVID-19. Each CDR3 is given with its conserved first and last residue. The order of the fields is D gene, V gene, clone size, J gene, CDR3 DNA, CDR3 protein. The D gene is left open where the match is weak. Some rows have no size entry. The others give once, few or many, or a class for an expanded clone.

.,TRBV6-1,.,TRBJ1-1,TGTGCCACCAAGAACCCACAGGGTCCAGCTTTCTTT,CATKNPQGPAFF
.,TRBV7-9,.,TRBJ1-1,TGTGCCAGCAGCCCCTCGACTAAAGTCCCCACTGAAGCTTTCTTT,CASSPSTKVPTEAFF
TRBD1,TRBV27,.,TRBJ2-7,TGTGCCAGCAGGACCTGGGACAGGGGATCCTACGAGCAGTACTTC,CASRTWDRGSYEQYF
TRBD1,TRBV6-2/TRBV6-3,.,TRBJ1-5,TGTGCCAGCAGTTACTTAGACAGGGTCAATCAGCCCCAGCATTTT,CASSYLDRVNQPQHF
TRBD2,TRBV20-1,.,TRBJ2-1,TGCAGTGCCCAGACTAGCGGGAGCTACAATGAGCAGTTCTTC,CSAQTSGSYNEQFF
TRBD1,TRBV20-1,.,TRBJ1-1,TGCAGTGCTAGAGTGCGGGGACAGGGACCGAACACTGAAGCTTTCTTT,CSARVRGQGPNTEAFF
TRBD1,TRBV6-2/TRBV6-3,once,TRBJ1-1,TGTGCCAGCAGTTACCCCTCTGTGGGACAGGCCGGTTGGGGGAACACTGAAGCTTTCTTT,CASSYPSVGQAGWGNTEAFF
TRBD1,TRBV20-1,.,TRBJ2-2,TGCAGTGCTAGGGTGGGGGGACAGGCGAACACCGGGGAGCTGTTTTTT,CSARVGGQANTGELFF
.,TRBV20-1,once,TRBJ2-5,TGCAGTGCTAGTCGTGAGGGCCTGAGGGTGGAGACCCAGTACTTC,CSASREGLRVETQYF
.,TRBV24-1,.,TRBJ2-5,TGTGCCACCAGTGATACGTACAGGGCCCCTGGGACCCAGTACTTC,CATSDTYRAPGTQYF
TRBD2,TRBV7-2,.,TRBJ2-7,TGTGCCAGCAGCTCCCCGGGACTAGCGTTTTCCTCCTACGAGCAGTACTTC,CASSSPGLAFSSYEQYF
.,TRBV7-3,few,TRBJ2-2,TGTGCCAGCAGCCGGACGGCGAACACCGGGGAGCTGTTTTTT,CASSRTANTGELFF
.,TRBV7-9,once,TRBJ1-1,TGTGCCAGCAGCAAGGAGACGGTACTGAACACTGAAGCTTTCTTT,CASSKETVLNTEAFF
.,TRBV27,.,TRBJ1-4,TGTGCCAGCAGTCTAGACAGAAGGTTTAATGAAAAACTGTTTTTT,CASSLDRRFNEKLFF
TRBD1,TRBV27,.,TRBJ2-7,TGTGCCAGCAGTTCGCCAGGGGGCTCAAGGTACGAGCAGTACTTC,CASSSPGGSRYEQYF
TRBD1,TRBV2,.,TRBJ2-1,TGTGCCAGCAGTGAGGAGGACAGGGTGTACAATGAGCAGTTCTTC,CASSEEDRVYNEQFF
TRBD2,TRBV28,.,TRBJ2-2,TGTGCCAGCAGCCCAGGCGGGAGAGCCACCGGGGAGCTGTTTTTT,CASSPGGRATGELFF
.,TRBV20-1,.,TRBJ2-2,TGCAGTGCCCGACCTTTCCAGGGGGGGGACACCGGGGAGCTGTTTTTT,CSARPFQGGDTGELFF
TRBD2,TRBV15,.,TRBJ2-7,TGTGCCACCAGCAGAGAAACTAGCGGGACCCTCCTGGGCGAGCAGTACTTC,CATSRETSGTLLGEQYF
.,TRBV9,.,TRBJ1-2,TGTGCCAGCAGCGCCAACAACAGGGCTTACGGCTACACCTTC,CASSANNRAYGYTF
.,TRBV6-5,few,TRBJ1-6,TGTGCCAGCAGTTATGCCCTGGCAGGGGACGATTCACCCCTCCACTTT,CASSYALAGDDSPLHF
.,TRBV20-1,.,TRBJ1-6,TGCAGTGCTAGTGTGTCAGGAGGGCATAATTCACCCCTCCACTTT,CSASVSGGHNSPLHF